This T cell receptor beta chain is from a study of T-cell memory formation after mild COVID-19. General study points: Some responding clones appeared in pre-infection memory, suggesting cross-reactive memory joined. Researchers report contracting CD4+ clones mostly in CM and EM, with CD8+ clones in EMRA. A second wave expanding day 15 to 37 was CD4+-biased; contracting clones were balanced.

Looked up from germline, CDR1 is LGHNA and CDR2 is YNFKEQ. This CDR3 spans 12 amino acids. V was trimmed by 6 bases and J by 6 bases, leaving 11 bases between them. With respect to this clonotype: Its antigen is still unknown.

Using constant-segment primers, 5'RACE produced TCR alpha and TCR beta cDNA libraries carrying sample barcodes and UMIs. Using its own MiXCR run on the 5' RACE reads, TCRdb lists one record per CDR3 protein. The table lists about 410,000 distinct CDR3 sequences, roughly 17% of them singletons. The chain uses TRBV4-2 and TRBJ1-1; a weak D match, TRBD1 (6 bases). This TCR came from a man between 18 and 29 years old who had mild COVID-19 (a few samples of this study predate the infection). Cell type and time point are not known. The sequencing sample was made of PBMCs or a T cell subset sorted from them (not recorded which). CDR3: CASSGGFSEAFF. CDR3 DNA sequence: TGTGCCAGCAGTGGGGGCTTTTCTGAAGCTTTCTTT.